This T cell receptor beta chain was profiled in a study of early T cells in non-severe SARS-CoV-2 infection. Looking at the study overall: The study sequenced bulk RNA from unsorted whole blood, with chains unpaired.

TCRdb analysed the 5' RACE reads with MiXCR anew, one entry per CDR3 protein. The table shows 35,000 to 45,000 distinct CDR3 sequences, with about 6% occurring only once. Trimming cost V 2 bases and J 3 bases, with 11 bases left between them. CDR1 is MNHEY and CDR2 is SVGEGT in the germline V gene. The CDR3 has 14 residues. In this sample, this clonotype turned up many times. The sequenced sample was whole blood, obtained at baseline. The sequence was collected from an adult who was a healthcare worker with PCR-confirmed SARS-CoV-2 infection or an uninfected control (not recorded which). The chain employs TRBV6-2 or TRBV6-3 and TRBJ2-7; D may be TRBD2 (5 bases). CDR3 sequence reads: CASSYASSSYEQYF. In DNA form, the CDR3 reads TGTGCCAGCAGTTACGCCTCTAGCAGCTACGAGCAGTACTTC.